This passage covers 3 T cell receptor beta chains from one sample sequenced in a study of CD8+ T cells in alopecia areata. Stated treatment: oral pan-JAK inhibitor, 5-10 mg twice daily. Extracted from the samples, RNA was reverse transcribed into cDNA to serve as the sequencing template. Clones were sequenced by immunoSEQ multiplex PCR, and TCRdb holds only the in-frame ones, with some missing. The table has 210,000 or so clones, under 70% seen once. The material was CD4+ T cells sorted from blood, obtained between weeks 43 and 45, from a patient treated with tofacitinib. These receptors all stem from a human donor with alopecia areata.

The chain carries TRBV4-3 and TRBJ1-2; D uncertain. V was shortened by 2 bases and J by 4 bases, with 8 bases between the two germline ends. This CDR3 region has 13 residues. Per the germline V gene, CDR1 is LGHNA and CDR2 is YSLEER. The CDR3 sequence: CASSQTGGYGYTF. DNA of the CDR3: TGCGCCAGCAGCCAAACGGGTGGCTATGGCTACACCTTC.

This chain links TRBV29-1 with TRBJ2-5, with D hard to call. CDR3 length: 14 amino acids. V shed 4 bases and J shed 7 bases, with 19 bases lying between them. Germline V lookup: CDR1 SQVTM, CDR2 ANQGSEA. The CDR3 protein is CSVGAEGRLGTQYF. The CDR3 DNA reads as TGCAGCGTTGGGGCAGAAGGGCGGTTGGGGACCCAGTACTTC.

The rearrangement uses TRBV30 and TRBJ2-2; D is unresolved. Trimming stripped 2 bases from V and 0 bases from J, with 13 bases between. The germline V gene has CDR1 GTSNPN and CDR2 SVGIG (reference sequence). This CDR3 has 16 residues. The CDR3 DNA sequence: TGTGCCTGGAGTCACCCCCAAACTACGAACACCGGGGAGCTGTTTTTT. Its translation is CAWSHPQTTNTGELFF.